The clone carrying this T cell receptor beta chain was seen only a few times. What it recognizes is unknown. The CDR3 is made up of 11 amino acids. CDR1 is MNHNS, CDR2 SASEGT, per germline. Trimming shortened V by 8 bases and J by 13 bases, and 15 bases separated the two germline ends. This entry is derived from a study of T cell repertoires in cytomegalovirus infection. The overall study: Matching HLA type, along with CMV infection, was indicated by public TCR beta signatures. Study conclusions and caveats: It was HLA-C-restricted CMV-specific TCR beta clonotypes that dominated the response ex vivo. Cumulative frequency (of public TCR beta family members) identified carriers of CMV plus the relevant HLA.

TCRdb re-called the reads with MiXCR, one entry per CDR3 protein. This sample carries roughly 760,000 distinct CDR3 sequences, approximately 34% of them seen once, and the ten largest clones take 2.8%. The material sequenced was PBMCs. The TCR was taken from a human donor in good health (CMV status not recorded). Some clones in this sample may be carry-over from other donors' samples. The genes are TRBV6-1 and TRBJ2-1; no firm D call. The CDR3 is CASSQAKGQFF. The CDR3 nucleotides read TGTGCCAGCTCCCAGGCCAAAGGACAGTTCTTC.